This TCR beta chain appears in the sequencing data of a study of type 1 regulatory T cells. The overall study: This in vitro CD4 product, T-allo10, is enriched for Tr1 cells and alloantigen-specific.

TCRdb called the reads again in MiXCR, with one record for every CDR3 protein. The table shows 63,000 or so distinct CDR3 sequences, with about 50% occurring only once. A few counts support this clonotype. Its antigen remains unknown. The source material was cultured non-Tr1 T cells, either the whole culture or a sorted T cell fraction (not recorded which). The origin of this receptor is a human donor in good health.

The CDR3 sequence: CASSLFGGQDSPLHF. Written as DNA, the CDR3 is TGTGCCAGCAGCTTATTCGGGGGGCAGGATTCACCCCTCCACTTT. This sequence joins TRBV7-2 and TRBJ1-6, with TRBD1 as a possible D gene (6 bases). V shed 2 bases and J shed 8 bases, with 13 bases lying between them. Germline assignment: CDR1 SGHTA and CDR2 FQGNSA. The CDR3 extends over 15 amino acids.